Here is one T cell receptor (beta chain) with its context. Sequencing used immunoSEQ multiplex PCR; TCRdb keeps in-frame clones, though not all of them. The data contain more than 50,000 clones, about 82% of them singletons. The data were taken from a study of control samples from healthy donors and cancer patients. V gave up 6 bases and J gave up 3 bases, with 18 bases separating them. This CDR3 region has 15 residues. Germline V gene data show CDR1 as MNHEY and CDR2 as SMNVEV (reference sequence). The chain links TRBV27 to TRBJ2-7; no clear D. The sample taken for sequencing was blood. This clonotype was sampled from a man aged 35 to 55 in good health. The CDR3 sequence: CASRRFGEGGYEQYF. Written as DNA, the CDR3 is TGTGCCAGCAGAAGGTTTGGGGAAGGCGGCTACGAGCAGTACTTC.